Here is one TCR beta chain with its context. This record comes from a study of blood T cell repertoires in COVID-19. Overall study: Sites across the United States, Italy and Spain contributed samples from acute and convalescent COVID-19. T cells, B-cell-depleted T cells, or PBMCs provided the cDNA or gDNA that served as material.

J gave up 6 bases and V 5 bases, and 5 bases lay outside the gene matches. Germline CDR1 and CDR2: SGHTA and FQGNSA. The CDR3 covers 13 residues. Per the original methods: Counts of nucleated cells, estimated from reference gene primer amplification, were obtained. Generated by immunoSEQ multiplex PCR, the TCRdb table keeps only in-frame clones and is missing some. V and J calls plus clone size are reproduced from that table; the DNA served to infer D and trimming. The data hold around 250,000 clones, with 65% to 85% observed a single time. The source is a woman aged 40 to 55 who had recovered from COVID-19. The chain carries TRBV7-2 and TRBJ1-2, with 8 nucleotides matching TRBD1. The material sequenced was peripheral blood. The CDR3 reads CASSLGQGNGYTF. The CDR3 DNA sequence: TGTGCCAGCAGCCTCGGACAGGGCAATGGCTACACCTTC.